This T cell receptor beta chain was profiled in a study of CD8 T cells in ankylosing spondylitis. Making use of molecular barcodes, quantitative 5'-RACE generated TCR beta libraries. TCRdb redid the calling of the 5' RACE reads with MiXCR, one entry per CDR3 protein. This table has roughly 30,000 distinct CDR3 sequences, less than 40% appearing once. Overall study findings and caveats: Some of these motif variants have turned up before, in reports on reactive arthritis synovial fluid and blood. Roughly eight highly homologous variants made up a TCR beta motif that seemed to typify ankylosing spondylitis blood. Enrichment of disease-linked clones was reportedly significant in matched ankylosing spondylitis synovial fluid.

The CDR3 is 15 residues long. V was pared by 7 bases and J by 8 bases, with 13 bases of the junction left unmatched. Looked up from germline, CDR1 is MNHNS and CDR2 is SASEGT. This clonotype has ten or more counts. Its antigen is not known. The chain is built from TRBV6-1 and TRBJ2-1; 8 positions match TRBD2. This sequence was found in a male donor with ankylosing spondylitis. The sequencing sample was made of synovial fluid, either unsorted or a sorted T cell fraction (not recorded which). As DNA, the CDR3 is TGTGCCAGCATGAAACGGGAGGGCCTCATCGATGAGCAGTTCTTC. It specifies CASMKREGLIDEQFF.